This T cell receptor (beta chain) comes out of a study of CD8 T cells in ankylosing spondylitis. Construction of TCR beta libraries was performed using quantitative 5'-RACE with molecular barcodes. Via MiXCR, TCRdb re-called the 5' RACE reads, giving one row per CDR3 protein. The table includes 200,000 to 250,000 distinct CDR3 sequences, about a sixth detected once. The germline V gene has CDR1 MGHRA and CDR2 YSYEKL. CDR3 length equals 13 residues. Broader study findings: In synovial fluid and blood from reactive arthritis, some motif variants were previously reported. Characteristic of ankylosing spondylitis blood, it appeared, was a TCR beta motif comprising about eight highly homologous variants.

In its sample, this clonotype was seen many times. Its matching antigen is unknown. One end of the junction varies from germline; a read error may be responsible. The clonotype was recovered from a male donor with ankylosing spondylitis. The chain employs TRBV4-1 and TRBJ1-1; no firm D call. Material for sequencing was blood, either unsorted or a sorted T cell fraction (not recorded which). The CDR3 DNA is TGTGCCAGCAGCCAAGTTTTGAACACTGAAGCTTTCTTT. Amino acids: CASSQVLNTEAFF.